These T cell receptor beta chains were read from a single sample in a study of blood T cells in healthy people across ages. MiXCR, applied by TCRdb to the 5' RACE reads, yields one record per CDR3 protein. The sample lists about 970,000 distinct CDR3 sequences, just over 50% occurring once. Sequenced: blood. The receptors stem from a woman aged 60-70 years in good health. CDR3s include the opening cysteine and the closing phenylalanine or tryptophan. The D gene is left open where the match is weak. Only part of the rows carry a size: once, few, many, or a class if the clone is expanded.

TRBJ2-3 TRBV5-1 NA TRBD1 TGCGCCAGCAGTTTCGCGGACAGGTACACAGATACGCGGTATTTT CASSFADRYTDTRYF
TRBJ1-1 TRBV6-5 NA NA TGTGCCAGCAGTTATGATCAAGGGGGGAGTGGGACTGAAGCTTTCTTT CASSYDQGGSGTEAFF
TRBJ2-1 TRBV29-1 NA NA TGCAGCGTTGGGCGTGAGCAGTTCTTC CSVGREQFF
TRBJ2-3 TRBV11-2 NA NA TGTGCCAGCAGCCTCCTTTTGGTAGATACGCAGTCTTTT CASSLLLVDTQSF
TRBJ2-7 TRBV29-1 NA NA TGCAGCGTGGCCGGGACCCCGGGCAATGAGCAGTACTTC CSVAGTPGNEQYF
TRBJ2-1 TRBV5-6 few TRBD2 TGTGCCAGCAGCTCACTAGCGGGCCGCTCCTACAATGAGCAGTTCTTC CASSSLAGRSYNEQFF
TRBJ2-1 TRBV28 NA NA TGTGCCAGCAGTCCAACGAGGGGGACCTACAATGAGCAGTTCTTC CASSPTRGTYNEQFF
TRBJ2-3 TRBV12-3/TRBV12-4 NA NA TGTGCCAGCATTGTAACAGGAGCAGATACGCAGTATTTT CASIVTGADTQYF
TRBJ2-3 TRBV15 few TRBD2 TGTGCCACCAGCAGAGCCGGGACTAGCGGAGATACGCAGTATTTT CATSRAGTSGDTQYF
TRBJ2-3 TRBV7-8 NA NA TGTGCCAGCAGCCCCCGTGGGGCTTCTAGCACAGATACGCAGTATTTT CASSPRGASSTDTQYF
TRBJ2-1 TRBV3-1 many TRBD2 TGTGCCAGCAGCCATTTAGCGGGCCTTACCTACAATGAGCAGTTCTTC CASSHLAGLTYNEQFF
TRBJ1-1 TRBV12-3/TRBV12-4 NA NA TGTGCCAGCACCTGGGGGTCGAGGACTGAAGCTTTCTTT CASTWGSRTEAFF
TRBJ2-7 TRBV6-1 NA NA TGTGCCAGCAGTGCTGGCAGGGTGAGCTCCTACGAGCAGTACTTC CASSAGRVSSYEQYF
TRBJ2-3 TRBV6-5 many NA TGTGCCAGCAGCTTCTCCGGACAGCTTAGCACAGATACGCAGTATTTT CASSFSGQLSTDTQYF
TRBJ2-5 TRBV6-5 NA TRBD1 TGTGCCAGCACCGAATCAGGGGGATGGAAGACCCAGTACTTC CASTESGGWKTQYF
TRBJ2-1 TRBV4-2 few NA TGTGCCAGCAGCCAACCCAGCAGTAGGAATGAGCAGTTCTTC CASSQPSSRNEQFF
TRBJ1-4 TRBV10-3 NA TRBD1 TGTGCCATCAGCGCCGGTGGAAGGGGGCTTGAAAAGCTGTTTTTT CAISAGGRGLEKLFF
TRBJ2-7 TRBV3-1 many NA TGTGCCAGCAGCCATCGTACCGAGCAGTACTTC CASSHRTEQYF
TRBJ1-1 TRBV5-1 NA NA TGCGCCAGCAGGGGGGACTTGAACACTGAAGCTTTCTTT CASRGDLNTEAFF
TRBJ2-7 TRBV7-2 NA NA TGTGCCAGCAGGGCGACAGGTTACGCCTACGAGCAGTACTTC CASRATGYAYEQYF
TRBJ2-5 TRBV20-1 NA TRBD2 TGCAGTGCTCTAGCGGGGTCAGGTGAGACCCAGTACTTC CSALAGSGETQYF
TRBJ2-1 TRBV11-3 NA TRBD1 TGTGCCAGCAGCCCGGGACAGGGAAGACAGAATGAGCAGTTCTTC CASSPGQGRQNEQFF
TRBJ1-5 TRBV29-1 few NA TGCAGCGTTGGTGGGGCGGAACATCAGCCCCAGCATTTT CSVGGAEHQPQHF
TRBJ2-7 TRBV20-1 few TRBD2 TGCAGTGCTGTCCTAGCGGGAGCCTACGAGCAGTACTTC CSAVLAGAYEQYF